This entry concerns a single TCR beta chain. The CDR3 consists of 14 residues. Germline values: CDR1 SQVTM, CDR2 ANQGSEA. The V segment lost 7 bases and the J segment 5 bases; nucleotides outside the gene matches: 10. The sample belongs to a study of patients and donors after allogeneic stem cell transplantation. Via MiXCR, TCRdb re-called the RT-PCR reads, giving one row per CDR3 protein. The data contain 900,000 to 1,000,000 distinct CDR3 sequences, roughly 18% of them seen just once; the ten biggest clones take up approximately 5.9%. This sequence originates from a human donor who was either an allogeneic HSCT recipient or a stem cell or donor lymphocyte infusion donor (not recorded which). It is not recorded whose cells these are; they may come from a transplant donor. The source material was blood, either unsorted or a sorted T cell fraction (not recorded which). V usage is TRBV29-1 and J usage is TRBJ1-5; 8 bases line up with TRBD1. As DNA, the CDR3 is TGCAGCGCAAACACAGGGGGGAAGGATCAGCCCCAGCATTTT. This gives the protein CSANTGGKDQPQHF.